This TCR beta chain was recorded in a study of spatial heterogeneity in lung cancer (dated by TCRdb to between 2019 and 2020). Concerning the study at large: Beta-chain transcripts were consistently detected in greater numbers than alpha-chain transcripts, which likely reflected higher beta-chain transcript abundance. In tumor regions, TCR transcript counts showed a strong correlation with a T cell transcriptional module score from matched bulk RNA-seq. In the raw uncorrected reads, each unique combination of TCR and UMI appeared more than ten times on average. In non-small cell lung cancer, the study quantitatively compared TCR alpha and beta repertoires across several tumor regions, matched nontumor lung, and blood. The study linked features of the TCR repertoire to counts of nonsynonymous mutations, which were determined by whole-exome sequencing of tumor tissue. Both alpha and beta chains were TCR-sequenced in 210 or so tumor regions, about 64 matched nontumor lung samples and around 50 PBMC samples obtained at surgery.

Library generation was performed with 5' RACE. Sequenced using a NextSeq 500. In the TCR library protocol, a unique molecular identifier was attached to each TCR cDNA molecule so that PCR and sequencing errors could be corrected. In the source study's methods: Decombinator tools were used for TCR identification, UMI-based error correction and CDR3 extraction. Expanded TCRs were defined as those above a frequency of 2 per 1,000, corresponding to the top 1% of the tumor frequency distribution. Expanded tumor TCRs statistically deemed absent (corrected P<0.05) from at least one tumor region were classed as regional, and all other expanded tumor TCRs were classed as ubiquitous. Renyi diversity was computed with the R vegan package after each repertoire had been subsampled 100 times to 5,000 TCRs. To build CDR3 similarity networks, amino acid triplet string-kernel similarity was used, and CDR3s were connected when their pairwise similarity was above 0.82. Through fastp at Q25 and MiXCR, TCRdb rebuilt clones from the public reads, retaining in-frame beta chains. Entries that share a CDR3 protein sequence are merged under the most common genes and DNA. TCRdb, rather than the study authors, made the V and J calls. This sample has roughly 18,000 distinct CDR3 sequences in its table, and approximately 10% of those were observed once. Less than 25% of the sample goes to the ten largest clones.

The time point label here, explained by the study, means: sample taken at primary tumor resection. The donors were 72 patients from the lung TRACERx cohort who had early-stage, untreated non-small cell lung cancer. TCR sequencing used whole RNA extracted from tumor and nontumor lung tissue, or from cryopreserved PBMC samples, without cell sorting. Only patients with enough RNA available from two or more tumor regions were chosen for TCR sequencing. Before selection, tumor and adjacent nontumor lung specimens were reviewed by a lung pathologist. This clonotype was detected once. What antigen it recognizes has not been identified. No base quality values were provided; no much bigger clone lies one nucleotide off. One read gives only weak evidence. This beta chain is an off-target read within a library intended for alpha chains, so its frequency means little. The CDR3, from cysteine to phenylalanine, totals 17 residues. Here the CDR3 DNA is all that survives: 51 bases in frame from base 1. From the germline V gene, CDR1 is LGHNA and CDR2 is YSLEER. The junction carries 17 bases between V and J, which are trimmed by 3 bases and 1 base respectively.

Findings and caveats that apply to the study as a whole: The count of ubiquitous expanded TCRs correlated with the count of ubiquitous nonsynonymous mutations, and the count of regional expanded TCRs correlated with the count of regional nonsynonymous mutations. TCR-seq was estimated to cover only 6% to 7% of tumor T cells for alpha chains and 13% to 15% for beta chains. A correlation was observed between the number of expanded intratumoral alpha and beta TCRs and the tumor nonsynonymous mutation count. Additional single-cell paired TCR alpha and beta sequencing was considered necessary to confirm, at a functional level, the hypothesis that regional TCRs recognize regional mutations.

The sequence derives from a female donor with early-stage non-small cell lung cancer. Here the chain combines TRBV4-3 and TRBJ2-3; the D gene is unclear. The input for sequencing was lung tumor tissue, taken at surgery. The DNA sequence is as follows: TGCGCCAGCAGCCAGGAACCCGGACCCTCCCGCACAGATACGCAGTATTTT. Its protein reads: CASSQEPGPSRTDTQYF.